This TCR beta chain was observed in a study of metastatic and nonmetastatic thyroid tumors. Overall study context: From malignant and benign thyroid patients, repertoires in blood and in tumor or nodule tissue were compared.

General study findings and limits: For both blood and tumor, malignant thyroid tumors reportedly showed significantly higher TCR beta diversity than benign nodules did.

Patients were all untreated before their thyroid surgery. In the authors' workflow: A papillary thyroid cancer distant-metastasis classifier was built from CDR3 differences across clinicopathological groups. MiXCR reprocessed the PCR reads for TCRdb. Here the V and J calls rest on TCRdb's processing, not on the authors' analysis. The repertoire holds more than 30,000 clones, approximately 20% seen once, with around 22% in the top ten. This clone has a count of ten or more. Its target is unknown. The sequenced material came from blood. The clonotype comes from a female donor with papillary thyroid cancer or a benign thyroid nodule (not recorded which). Some clones in this sample may be carry-over from other donors' samples.

The DNA of the CDR3 is TGTGCCAGCAGTGACGGACAGGATGAAAAACTGTTTTTT. It codes for CASSDGQDEKLFF. The chain is built from TRBV6-1 and TRBJ1-4; 7 bases agree with TRBD1. The V gene end was trimmed by 3 bases and the J gene end by 6 bases; junction bases not matched to a gene: 1. CDR1 is MNHNS and CDR2 is SASEGT in the germline V gene. The CDR3 is 13 amino acids.